This T cell receptor beta chain was identified during a study of cytomegalovirus exposure and HLA in healthy donors. The PCR used 60 Vbeta and 13 Jbeta primers. TCRdb's copy holds only in-frame clones and misses some; the assay was immunoSEQ multiplex PCR. The sample gives some 140,000 clones, roughly three quarters of which show up once; less than 4% is in the top ten. Germline V lookup: CDR1 MNHNY, CDR2 SVGAGI (reference sequence). The V gene end was trimmed by 2 bases and the J gene end by 4 bases; junction bases not matched to a gene: 2. The CDR3 runs to 14 residues. The sequence came from a man aged 25-45 years in good health and CMV-seronegative. The genes are TRBV6-6 and TRBJ2-3; TRBD2 aligns across 8 bases. The sample consisted of PBMCs. CDR3 sequence reads: CASSYAGGADTQYF. The CDR3 coding sequence is TGTGCCAGCAGTTACGCGGGAGGCGCAGATACGCAGTATTTT.